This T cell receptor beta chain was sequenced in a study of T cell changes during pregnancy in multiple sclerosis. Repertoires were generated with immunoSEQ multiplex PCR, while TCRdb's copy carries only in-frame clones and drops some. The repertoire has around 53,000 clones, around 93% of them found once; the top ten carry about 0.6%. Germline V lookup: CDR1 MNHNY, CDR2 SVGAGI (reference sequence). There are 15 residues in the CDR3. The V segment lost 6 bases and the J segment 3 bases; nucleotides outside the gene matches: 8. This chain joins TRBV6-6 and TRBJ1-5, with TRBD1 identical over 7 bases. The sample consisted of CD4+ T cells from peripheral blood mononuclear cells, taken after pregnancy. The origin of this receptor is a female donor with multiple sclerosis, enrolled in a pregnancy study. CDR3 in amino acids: CASRGPGQFNQPQHF. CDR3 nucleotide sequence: TGTGCCAGCAGAGGACCGGGACAGTTCAATCAGCCCCAGCATTTT.